This TCR beta chain was obtained from a study of blood T cell repertoires in COVID-19. Study in general: The samples span acute and convalescent COVID-19 from the United States, Italy and Spain. PBMCs, B-cell-depleted T cells, or T cells were the source of the cDNA or gDNA that made up the material.

In the study's own analysis: Amplification with reference gene primers provided the estimates of nucleated cell counts. Profiled with immunoSEQ multiplex PCR; TCRdb holds only in-frame clones, not every one. V, J and clone size were drawn from that table, and D and trimming were deduced from the DNA. The sample includes about 210,000 clones, roughly 90% of them seen just once. From germline, CDR1 is LNHNV and CDR2 YYDKDF (reference sequence). This CDR3 region has 16 residues. V lost 0 bases, J lost 1 base, and 10 bases lay in between. Sequenced input: peripheral blood. The chain has TRBV15 and TRBJ1-3; D is ambiguous. This TCR came from a man in his sixties or seventies with acute or convalescent COVID-19. The CDR3 region is CATSRDERRSGNTIYF. The CDR3 DNA sequence: TGTGCCACCAGCAGAGACGAGAGGCGGTCTGGAAACACCATATATTTT.